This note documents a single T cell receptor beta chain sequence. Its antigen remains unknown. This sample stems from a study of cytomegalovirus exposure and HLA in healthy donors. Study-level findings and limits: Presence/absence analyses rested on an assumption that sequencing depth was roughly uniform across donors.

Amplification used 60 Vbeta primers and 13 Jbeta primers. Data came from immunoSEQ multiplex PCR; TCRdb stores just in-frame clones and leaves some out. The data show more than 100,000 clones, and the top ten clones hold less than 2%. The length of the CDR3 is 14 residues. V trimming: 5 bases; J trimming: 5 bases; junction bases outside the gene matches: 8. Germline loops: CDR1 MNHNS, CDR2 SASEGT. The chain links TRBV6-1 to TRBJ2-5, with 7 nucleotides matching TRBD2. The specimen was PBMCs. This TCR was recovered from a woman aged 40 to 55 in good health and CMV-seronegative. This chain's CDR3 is CASSHSGLGETQYF. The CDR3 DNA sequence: TGTGCCAGCAGTCATAGCGGGCTAGGGGAGACCCAGTACTTC.